This paragraph covers one T cell receptor beta chain sequence. How the authors handled the data: Researchers report that nucleated cell counts were estimated from reference gene primer amplification. Sequenced by immunoSEQ multiplex PCR; TCRdb stores in-frame clones only, minus some. V, J and clone size were drawn from that table, and D and trimming were deduced from the DNA. The table has about 310,000 clones, 85% seen once. The sample originates from a study of blood T cell repertoires in COVID-19. Across the study: Acute and convalescent COVID-19 specimens originated in the United States, Italy and Spain. Sample material is recorded as cDNA or gDNA derived from T cells, B-cell-depleted T cells, or PBMCs.

Per the germline V gene, CDR1 is LGHNA and CDR2 is YSLEER. The CDR3 has 16 amino acids. Trimming took 0 bases from V and 7 from J, leaving 18 bases between them. Participant reports of clinical history set cohort assignment. The sequenced material came from PBMCs or T cells enriched from blood (not recorded which). The chain has TRBV4-3 and TRBJ1-2, with D maybe TRBD1 (6 bases). The sequence came from a woman in her 30s who had been exposed to COVID-19. This chain's CDR3 is CASSQDWEGEAGGYTF. In nucleotides, the CDR3 is TGCGCCAGCAGCCAAGATTGGGAGGGGGAAGCAGGTGGCTACACCTTC.